The rows below give T cell receptor beta chains drawn from one sample of a study of T-cell memory formation after mild COVID-19. TCRdb reprocessed the 5' RACE reads via MiXCR and lists one record per CDR3 protein. The sample lists 250,000 or so distinct CDR3 sequences, about a sixth occurring once. Input material: PBMCs or a T cell subset sorted from them (not recorded which). The receptors were gathered from a man aged 18 to 30 who had mild COVID-19 (a few samples of this study predate the infection). Cell type and time point are not known. The CDR3 runs from the conserved cysteine through the conserved F or W. Each record gives: V gene, D gene, clone size, J gene, CDR3 DNA, CDR3 protein. A D gene is named only where the DNA matches it firmly. Size is stated for part of the rows, as once, few or many counts, or as a class when the clone is expanded.

TRBV5-1	TRBD1	NA	TRBJ2-3	TGCGCCAGCAGCCCCCTCGCTTTAGGGACAGCAGTTGGAAATACGCAGTATTTT	CASSPLALGTAVGNTQYF
TRBV5-1	TRBD1	NA	TRBJ2-2	TGCGCCAGCAGGAGGGGACAGGGACGCACCGGGGAGCTGTTTTTT	CASRRGQGRTGELFF
TRBV4-1	TRBD2	few	TRBJ2-1	TGCGCCAGCAACCACCCACCTAGCGGGGGGGCTAGCGAGCAGTTCTTC	CASNHPPSGGASEQFF
TRBV7-2	NA	NA	TRBJ1-6	TGTGCCAGCAGGAGAACAGATACCTATAATTCACCCCTCCACTTT	CASRRTDTYNSPLHF
TRBV23-1	NA	NA	TRBJ1-6	TGCGCCACTATGGTAGGGTTTAAGGCGGATTCACCCCTCCACTTT	CATMVGFKADSPLHF
TRBV12-3/TRBV12-4	NA	NA	TRBJ1-5	TGTGCCAGCAGTTTTACAGGATACCCGAATCAGCCCCAGCATTTT	CASSFTGYPNQPQHF
TRBV5-1	TRBD2	many	TRBJ2-1	TGCGCCAGCAGCCGCGGGACTAGCGGGGTAGATGAGCAGTTCTTC	CASSRGTSGVDEQFF
TRBV4-1	TRBD2	NA	TRBJ2-1	TGCGCCAGCAGCCAAGAGAAACGGACTAGAGTCACCAATGAGCAGTTCTTC	CASSQEKRTRVTNEQFF
TRBV7-3	TRBD1	few	TRBJ2-4	TGTGCCAGCAGCTTAGGTGCGGAACAGGGGAACATTCAGTACTTC	CASSLGAEQGNIQYF
TRBV12-3/TRBV12-4	TRBD1	few	TRBJ1-1	TGTGCCAGCACCGACAGGGAGCGAACTGAAGCTTTCTTT	CASTDRERTEAFF
TRBV7-2	TRBD1	NA	TRBJ1-1	TGTGCCAGCAGCATGGGACAGGGGGCGGGGAATATAGAAGCTTTCTTT	CASSMGQGAGNIEAFF
TRBV11-3	NA	NA	TRBJ2-3	TGTGCCAGCAGCTTAGAGGGGCTGGGAGATACGCAGTATTTT	CASSLEGLGDTQYF
TRBV20-1	NA	NA	TRBJ1-5	TGCAGTGCCCCACTTCTCGGTCGCCCTGGGGACAATCAGCCCCAGCATTTT	CSAPLLGRPGDNQPQHF
TRBV5-1	NA	many	TRBJ2-2	TGCGCCAGCAGCCCTTCGCACCGAGTCACCGGGGAGCTGTTTTTT	CASSPSHRVTGELFF
TRBV7-8	NA	few	TRBJ1-1	TGTGCCAGCAGCTTAGCCAGGGGCCGGATGGAAGCTTTCTTT	CASSLARGRMEAFF
TRBV11-1	NA	NA	TRBJ2-4	TGTGCCAGCAGCTTACCTGGGTCTCTGGCCAAAAACATTCAGTACTTC	CASSLPGSLAKNIQYF
TRBV7-2	NA	few	TRBJ1-1	TGTGCCAGCAGCCCGATTCCCCGGGATGTTGAAGCTTTCTTT	CASSPIPRDVEAFF
TRBV10-3	TRBD1	few	TRBJ2-2	TGTGCCATCAGTGAGAGGGACAGGGGGCCAACCGGGGAGCTGTTTTTT	CAISERDRGPTGELFF
TRBV7-2	NA	few	TRBJ2-7	TGTGCCAGCAGCGTCCGGACGGAGTTATCCTACGAGCAGTACTTC	CASSVRTELSYEQYF
TRBV9	NA	NA	TRBJ1-4	TGTGCCAGCGGCCGACAGGCTAGGAATGAAAAACTGTTTTTT	CASGRQARNEKLFF
TRBV4-1	NA	NA	TRBJ2-2	TGCGCCAGCAGCCGGGAGGAGGGGTACAACACCGGGGAGCTGTTTTTT	CASSREEGYNTGELFF
TRBV24-1	TRBD2	few	TRBJ2-1	TGTGCCACCAGTGCTAGCGGGGGGGCGTACAATGAGCAGTTCTTC	CATSASGGAYNEQFF
TRBV19	TRBD1	NA	TRBJ1-2	TGTGCCAGTAAGGCAACAGGGGGTGCTAACTATGGCTACACCTTC	CASKATGGANYGYTF
TRBV15	NA	NA	TRBJ2-5	TGTGCCACCAGCAGAGGAAACACCCAAGAGACCCAGTACTTC	CATSRGNTQETQYF
TRBV4-3	NA	many	TRBJ2-1	TGCGCCAGCAGCCAAGATAACAAATACAATGAGCAGTTCTTC	CASSQDNKYNEQFF